Listed here are 20 T cell receptor beta chains from one sample, sequenced in a study of shared clonotypes between healthy human individuals. Profiling relied on immunoSEQ multiplex PCR, and the TCRdb table lists in-frame clones only, not all of them. The table lists over 2,000,000 clones, around 93% of them singletons. In the naive CD8 group, cells lacked CD45RO and were positively selected for CCR7, so terminally differentiated effector memory CD45RA+ cells were left out. The specimen was naive CD8+ T cells from PBMCs. Source of these receptors: a man aged 18 to 30 in good health. Some clones in this sample may be carry-over from other donors' samples.

The chain combines TRBV29-1 with TRBJ2-2; D gene ambiguous. V was clipped by 4 bases and J by 1 base, with 7 bases between them. The V gene's germline CDR1 is SQVTM and CDR2 ANQGSEA. This CDR3 comprises 13 residues. The CDR3 bases are TGCAGCGTTGTGTGGCAGAACACCGGGGAGCTGTTTTTT. It specifies CSVVWQNTGELFF.

The chain joins TRBV7-9 to TRBJ2-1; D ambiguous. The CDR3 runs 14 residues. CDR1 SEHNR and CDR2 FQNEAQ come from the germline V gene (reference sequence). The V end was cut by 4 bases, the J end by 5 bases, with 12 bases between. CDR3 in amino acids: CASSYPGPDNEQFF. CDR3 DNA sequence: TGTGCCAGCAGCTACCCCGGGCCCGACAATGAGCAGTTCTTC. Variable domain in full (rest from reference TRBV7-9 and TRBJ2-1): DTGVSQNPRHKITKRGQNVTFRCDPISEHNRLYWYRQTLGQGPEFLTYFQNEAQLEKSRLLSDRFSAERPKGSFSTLEIQRTEQGDSAMYLCASSYPGPDNEQFFGPGTRLTVL.

In DNA, the CDR3 is TGTGCCAGCAGCTTAAAAGGGACGCTACAAATTCAGTACTTC. Translation: CASSLKGTLQIQYF. This chain connects TRBV7-9 to TRBJ2-4, with D perhaps being TRBD1 or TRBD2 (5 bases each). In germline, CDR1 is SEHNR, CDR2 FQNEAQ (reference sequence). The ends were cut back, 2 bases at V and 10 bases at J, with 15 bases in the middle. This CDR3 region has 14 residues.

J is TRBJ2-7 and V is TRBV5-6, with D unclear. From germline, CDR1 is SGHDT and CDR2 YYEEEE. Trimming removed 0 bases at V and 2 bases at J, with 6 bases between. This CDR3 has 13 amino acids. As DNA, the CDR3 is TGTGCCAGCAGCTTGGGGGAAGCCTACGAGCAGTACTTC. This gives the protein CASSLGEAYEQYF.

This chain links TRBV30 with TRBJ2-3; the D gene is possibly TRBD2 (5 bases). Trimming shortened V by 6 bases and J by 8 bases, and 15 bases separated the two germline ends. CDR3 size: 12 residues. CDR1 GTSNPN and CDR2 SVGIG come from the germline V gene (reference sequence). This CDR3 reads CACPSTRGTQYF. DNA of the CDR3: TGTGCCTGCCCCTCCACCCGGGGTACGCAGTATTTT. Full variable domain (rest looked up from reference TRBV30 and TRBJ2-3): SQTIHQWPATLVQPVGSPLSLECTVEGTSNPNLYWYRQAAGRGLQLLFYSVGIGQISSEVPQNLSASRPQDRQFILSSKKLLLSDSGFYLCACPSTRGTQYFGPGTRLTVL.

The chain links TRBV4-1 to TRBJ2-7; 8 bases fit TRBD1. This CDR3 has 18 amino acids. The junction had 14 bases not matched to a gene; V was cut back by 1 base and J by 3 bases. From germline, CDR1 is MGHRA and CDR2 YSYEKL. Here the CDR3 DNA reads TGCGCCAGCAGCCAAGGAACTATTTTGACAGGGGATGGCTACGAGCAGTACTTC. It translates to CASSQGTILTGDGYEQYF.

The chain has TRBV19 and TRBJ2-7, with D perhaps matching TRBD2 (6 bases). CDR1 and CDR2 (germline): LNHDA, SQIVND (reference sequence). The V end lost 7 bases, the J end lost 7 bases, and 14 bases lay between the germline ends. The CDR3 is made up of 12 amino acids. The DNA of the CDR3 is TGTGCCAGTACCGGAGATGCGGGGGAGCAGTACTTC. Translated, it gives CASTGDAGEQYF.

The gene calls are TRBV5-8 and TRBJ2-7, with TRBD2 matching over 8 bases. Germline loops: CDR1 SGHTS, CDR2 YDEGEE. CDR3 length equals 14 residues. Trimming at V came to 10 bases and at J to 0 bases, leaving 9 bases not matched to a gene. CDR3 sequence (DNA): TGTGCCTGTGGGGAACTAGCGGACTCCTACGAGCAGTACTTC. Translating it yields CACGELADSYEQYF.

V usage is TRBV6-5 and J usage is TRBJ2-1; possibly TRBD1 for D (5 bases). V dropped 0 bases and J dropped 5 bases, with 8 bases sitting between them. Per the germline V gene, CDR1 is MNHEY and CDR2 is SVGAGI. This CDR3 is built from 14 residues. For the CDR3, the DNA is TGTGCCAGCAGTTACTCCCCCAGGGACAATGAGCAGTTCTTC. The encoded protein is CASSYSPRDNEQFF.

As DNA, the CDR3 is TGTGCCAGCAGCTTAGACCCCGGGACTAGCATGATTGGTGAGCAGTTCTTC. Protein product: CASSLDPGTSMIGEQFF. The chain is built from TRBV7-2 and TRBJ2-1; 9 bases are a match to TRBD2. J lost 9 bases, V lost 1 base, and 13 bases had no gene match. The CDR3 has 17 residues. CDR1 is SGHTA and CDR2 is FQGNSA in the germline V gene. Combining the CDR3 with reference TRBV7-2 and TRBJ2-1 gives the whole variable domain GAGVSQSPSNKVTEKGKDVELRCDPISGHTALYWYRQSLGQGLEFLIYFQGNSAPDKSGLPSDRFSAERTGGSVSTLTIQRTQQEDSAVYLCASSLDPGTSMIGEQFFGPGTRLTVL.

About this clone: The same CDR3 also results from other DNA sequences found in this sample. The chain employs TRBV7-3 and TRBJ2-2; no definite D call. CDR3 length: 12 residues. V was pared by 3 bases and J by 5 bases, with 4 bases between. The germline V gene has CDR1 SGHTA and CDR2 FQGTGA. The CDR3 DNA reads as TGTGCCAGCAGCTTTCTAACCGGGGAGCTGTTTTTT. Translating it yields CASSFLTGELFF.

This rearrangement joins TRBV11-2 to TRBJ2-2; 11 bases are a match to TRBD2. Per germline, CDR1 SGHAT and CDR2 FQNNGV. This CDR3 comprises 16 residues. V gave up 5 bases and J gave up 7 bases; unmatched junction bases: 9. The CDR3 spells CASSRTLAGEDGELFF. DNA of the CDR3: TGTGCCAGCAGCCGTACACTAGCGGGAGAGGACGGGGAGCTGTTTTTT.

The CDR3 loop reads CAVVGRMRGEAFF. Written as DNA, the CDR3 is TGTGCCGTAGTGGGGCGGATGCGGGGTGAAGCTTTCTTT. The chain joins TRBV6-4 to TRBJ1-1; TRBD1 might be the D (5 bases). The CDR3 has 13 amino acids. With 11 bases removed from V and 7 bases from J, the gap between germline ends came to 20 bases. Germline V gene data show CDR1 as MRHNA and CDR2 as SNTAGT.

This rearrangement joins TRBV6-1 to TRBJ2-2; D is undetermined. Per germline, CDR1 MNHNS and CDR2 SASEGT. The CDR3 covers 13 residues. V gave up 1 base and J gave up 9 bases, with 9 bases separating them. CDR3: CASSEGRYRELFF. CDR3 DNA sequence: TGTGCCAGCAGTGAAGGTCGTTACCGGGAGCTGTTTTTT.

The V gene is TRBV28, the J gene TRBJ2-5, with TRBD2 matching 11 bases. The ends lost 5 bases at V and 4 bases at J; junction bases unmatched: 9. Germline V CDR1 and CDR2: MDHEN, SYDVKM. CDR3 length: 16 amino acids. Here the CDR3 reads CASSTRLAGLAETQYF. In DNA form, the CDR3 reads TGTGCCAGCAGTACAAGACTAGCGGGATTGGCAGAGACCCAGTACTTC.

The chain links TRBV14 to TRBJ2-7, with D perhaps TRBD1 (6 bases). Germline loops: CDR1 SGHDN, CDR2 FVKESK. There are 15 residues in the CDR3. V lost 0 bases to trimming and J lost 5 bases, with 14 bases between them. DNA of the CDR3: TGTGCCAGCAGCCAAGAGCGACAGGTATTCAACGAGCAGTACTTC. This encodes CASSQERQVFNEQYF.

The chain links TRBV15 to TRBJ1-1; D is uncertain. V lost 2 bases and J lost 3, with 7 bases in between. Germline CDR1 reads LNHNV; CDR2 reads YYDKDF (reference sequence). The CDR3 consists of 13 residues. The CDR3 is CATSRLEDTEAFF. CDR3 nucleotides: TGTGCCACCAGCAGACTCGAGGACACTGAAGCTTTCTTT. Looking up the rest from reference TRBV15 and TRBJ1-1 gives the full variable domain: DAMVIQNPRYQVTQFGKPVTLSCSQTLNHNVMYWYQQKSSQAPKLLFHYYDKDFNNEADTPDNFQSRRPNTSFCFLDIRSPGLGDTAMYLCATSRLEDTEAFFGQGTRLTVV.

The chain employs TRBV7-2 and TRBJ2-7; TRBD2 is a possible D gene (6 bases). Germline V gene data show CDR1 as SGHTA and CDR2 as FQGNSA. CDR3 size: 12 residues. Trimming removed 4 bases from V and 4 bases from J, with 8 bases in between. CDR3 amino acids: CASSSGAYEQYF. Written as DNA, the CDR3 is TGTGCCAGCAGCTCGGGAGCTTACGAGCAGTACTTC. Supplemented by reference TRBV7-2 and TRBJ2-7, the full variable domain reads GAGVSQSPSNKVTEKGKDVELRCDPISGHTALYWYRQSLGQGLEFLIYFQGNSAPDKSGLPSDRFSAERTGGSVSTLTIQRTQQEDSAVYLCASSSGAYEQYFGPGTRLTVT.

V and J are TRBV30 and TRBJ2-2; 10 nucleotides align to TRBD1. Trimming removed 0 bases from V and 4 bases from J; junction bases left unmatched: 5. There are 16 residues in the CDR3. The V gene's germline CDR1 is GTSNPN and CDR2 SVGIG (reference sequence). The CDR3 DNA sequence: TGTGCCTGGAGTGTATTGGGACAGGGGCCCACCGGGGAGCTGTTTTTT. Protein: CAWSVLGQGPTGELFF.

This chain uses TRBV19 with TRBJ1-2, with D possibly being TRBD1 (6 bases). Germline-derived CDR1 and CDR2 are LNHDA and SQIVND (reference sequence). Trimming stripped 6 bases from V and 6 bases from J, with 14 bases between. The CDR3 loop spans 13 amino acids. CDR3 DNA: TGTGCCAGTAGCCCAGGGGCCTCAGATGGCTACACCTTC. Encoded protein: CASSPGASDGYTF.